Below are 20 T cell receptor beta chains sequenced from a single sample in a study of T-cell reconstitution after alpha-beta-depleted transplantation in children. During its preparation, the TCRbeta library received unique molecular identifiers. Each CDR3 protein gets one entry after TCRdb re-called the PCR reads with MiXCR. The sample shows 100,000 to 150,000 distinct CDR3 sequences, roughly 23% of them seen only once. The sequenced sample was PBMCs, mostly from graft donor cells, obtained 180 days after TCRalphabeta/CD19-depleted stem cell transplant. These TCRs come from a male patient aged 2-15 years who had a stem cell transplant for chronic granulomatous disease, so the T cells may come from the graft donor.

The gene calls are TRBV9 and TRBJ2-5; 9 bases map to TRBD2. V lost 4 bases, J lost 5 bases, and 9 bases stayed unmatched. Per germline, CDR1 SGDLS and CDR2 YYNGEE. The CDR3 sequence is 15 residues long. The DNA of the CDR3 is TGTGCCAGCAGCCCAATTTTGGCGGGGGGGGAGACCCAGTACTTC. Amino acids: CASSPILAGGETQYF.

In this sample, this clonotype turned up a few times. The chain joins TRBV5-1 to TRBJ2-5, with D perhaps matching TRBD1 or TRBD2 (7 bases each). The CDR3 loop spans 16 amino acids. V lost 0 bases and J 4 bases, leaving 16 bases between the germline ends. CDR1 is SGHRS, CDR2 YFSETQ, per germline. The DNA for the CDR3 is TGCGCCAGCAGCTTGGCCGGAACAGGGGAGGGAGAGACCCAGTACTTC. It translates to CASSLAGTGEGETQYF. The full variable domain, its missing parts supplied by reference TRBV5-1 and TRBJ2-5, is KAGVTQTPRYLIKTRGQQVTLSCSPISGHRSVSWYQQTPGQGLQFLFEYFSETQRNKGNFPGRFSGRQFSNSRSEMNVSTLELGDSALYLCASSLAGTGEGETQYFGPGTRLLVL.

The CDR3 here is CSASVQLHNSPLHF. The CDR3 DNA sequence: TGCAGTGCTAGTGTCCAATTGCATAATTCACCCCTCCACTTT. The chain carries TRBV20-1 and TRBJ1-6; D not resolved. V was cut by 3 bases and J by 5 bases, with 11 bases left in between. The CDR3 has 14 amino acids. Germline V CDR1 and CDR2: DFQATT, SNEGSKA (reference sequence).

This clonotype was seen many times. The CDR3 here is CSARGRLAGSDTQYF. The DNA of the CDR3 is TGCAGTGCTAGGGGAAGACTAGCTGGCTCAGATACGCAGTATTTT. V and J are TRBV20-1 and TRBJ2-3, with 7 bases fitting TRBD2. The germline CDR1 and CDR2 sequences are DFQATT and SNEGSKA (reference sequence). J was trimmed by 4 bases and V by 3 bases; bases with no gene match: 10. The length of the CDR3 is 15 residues.

Worth noting for this clonotype: A much larger clone sits a single nucleotide away, making a read error possible. The J gene is TRBJ2-4, the V gene TRBV20-1; the D gene could be TRBD1 or TRBD2 (5 bases each). The CDR3 runs 14 residues. Germline CDR1 is DFQATT and CDR2 is SNEGSKA (reference sequence). This CDR3 reads CSAPPGPTNNSQYF. The DNA of the CDR3 is TGCAGTGCCCCGCCGGGACCCACAAATAACAGTCAGTACTTC.

This clonotype was seen more than once but under ten times. The rearrangement links TRBV5-6 to TRBJ1-1; D ambiguous. The CDR3 is made up of 12 amino acids. V lost 0 bases to trimming and J lost 10 bases, with 10 bases between them. CDR1 is SGHDT and CDR2 is YYEEEE in the germline V gene. CDR3 protein: CASSLDGLGAFF. The CDR3 DNA follows: TGTGCCAGCAGCTTGGATGGGCTGGGAGCTTTCTTT.

This clonotype has ten or more counts. The genes are TRBV29-1 and TRBJ2-2; D is possibly TRBD2 (5 bases). Trimming stripped 5 bases from V and 1 base from J, with 11 bases between. CDR1 and CDR2 (germline): SQVTM, ANQGSEA. The CDR3 consists of 14 residues. The CDR3 loop is CSVLEVGNTGELFF. The CDR3 DNA reads TGCAGCGTTCTGGAGGTGGGGAACACCGGGGAGCTGTTTTTT.

This clonotype has ten or more counts. J is TRBJ2-7 and V is TRBV7-8, with 12 positions matching TRBD1. CDR3 length equals 13 residues. In germline, CDR1 is SGHVS, CDR2 FQNEAQ. Unmatched junction bases numbered 3, after V lost 8 bases and J lost 4 bases. CDR3 sequence: CASGTGGDYEQYF. CDR3 nucleotide sequence: TGTGCCAGCGGGACAGGGGGCGATTACGAGCAGTACTTC.

This clonotype was seen many times. The gene calls are TRBV20-1 and TRBJ2-7, with 7 bases identical to TRBD1. Germline values: CDR1 DFQATT, CDR2 SNEGSKA (reference sequence). The CDR3 totals 12 residues. Losses at the gene ends were 6 bases for V and 2 bases for J; bases not matched to a gene: 4. CDR3 in DNA: TGCAGTGCAAGGGACAGAGCCTACGAGCAGTACTTC. Residues: CSARDRAYEQYF.

This clonotype was detected ten times or more. The chain is built from TRBV12-3 or TRBV12-4 and TRBJ2-7, with D possibly matching TRBD1 (5 bases). Deletions cut 6 bases from V and 6 bases from J, with 15 bases between. This CDR3 is built from 13 residues. This CDR3 reads CASRQQEPGEQYF. For the CDR3, the DNA is TGTGCCAGCAGGCAACAGGAGCCTGGCGAGCAGTACTTC.

This clonotype was counted only a few times. The chain has TRBV6-5 and TRBJ2-3; D is unresolved. Germline V lookup: CDR1 MNHEY, CDR2 SVGAGI. Trimming left V 5 bases short and J 4 bases short, with 7 bases between. This CDR3 region has 12 residues. The CDR3 is CASSSPPDTQYF. In DNA, the CDR3 is TGTGCCAGCAGTAGCCCCCCAGATACGCAGTATTTT.

The chain links TRBV27 to TRBJ2-2; 11 nucleotides line up with TRBD2. V was pared by 4 bases and J by 5 bases, with 3 bases of the junction left unmatched. Per the germline V gene, CDR1 is MNHEY and CDR2 is SMNVEV (reference sequence). This CDR3 is built from 15 residues. The chain's CDR3 is CASSYSGGATGELFF. The CDR3 DNA is TGTGCCAGCAGTTATAGCGGGGGGGCTACCGGGGAGCTGTTTTTT.

There are many counts of this clonotype. This sequence joins TRBV7-2 and TRBJ1-4, with 9 bases that match TRBD1. V was pared by 1 base and J by 7 bases, with 4 bases of the junction left unmatched. Germline-derived CDR1 and CDR2 are SGHTA and FQGNSA. The CDR3 is 15 residues long. The CDR3 reads CASSLVQGAGEKLFF. The CDR3, as DNA: TGTGCCAGCAGCTTAGTACAGGGGGCCGGTGAAAAACTGTTTTTT. Full variable domain (missing parts from reference TRBV7-2 and TRBJ1-4): GAGVSQSPSNKVTEKGKDVELRCDPISGHTALYWYRQSLGQGLEFLIYFQGNSAPDKSGLPSDRFSAERTGGSVSTLTIQRTQQEDSAVYLCASSLVQGAGEKLFFGSGTQLSVL.

This clonotype appeared a few times. This rearrangement joins TRBV9 to TRBJ2-7, with 9 nucleotides matching TRBD2. CDR1 and CDR2 (germline): SGDLS, YYNGEE. V was clipped by 0 bases and J by 4 bases; unmatched bases: 2. This CDR3 has 14 residues. This chain's CDR3 is CASSVGAGGYEQYF. The CDR3 DNA sequence: TGTGCCAGCAGCGTAGGCGCGGGAGGGTACGAGCAGTACTTC.

This clonotype was seen at least ten times. The chain recombines TRBV12-3 or TRBV12-4 with TRBJ1-6; the D is unclear. The CDR3 runs 15 residues. The V end was cut by 8 bases, the J end by 7 bases, with 18 bases between. CDR3 in DNA: TGTGCCAGCGGCGAGGATGTTTCTAAGAATTCACCCCTCCACTTT. Encoded protein: CASGEDVSKNSPLHF.

This clonotype has a count of ten or more. This chain connects TRBV28 to TRBJ2-3; D not resolved. From germline, CDR1 is MDHEN and CDR2 SYDVKM. V was clipped by 0 bases and J by 4 bases, with 8 bases between them. The CDR3 is 14 residues long. The CDR3 DNA sequence: TGTGCCAGCAGTTTATGGACTTTCGCAGATACGCAGTATTTT. Residues: CASSLWTFADTQYF.

The gene calls are TRBV7-3 and TRBJ2-3; weak D call: TRBD1 (5 bases). The CDR3 consists of 14 residues. Germline assignment: CDR1 SGHTA and CDR2 FQGTGA. Trimming took off 4 bases at V and 0 bases at J, with 8 bases between the two ends. CDR3 nucleotide sequence: TGTGCCAGCAGCTCGGACATTAGCACAGATACGCAGTATTTT. Amino acid sequence: CASSSDISTDTQYF.

This chain joins TRBV18 and TRBJ2-1; 16 nucleotides agree with TRBD2. Germline V CDR1 and CDR2: KGHSH, LQKENI. The CDR3 covers 18 residues. J was trimmed by 3 bases and V by 8 bases; bases with no gene match: 10. The CDR3 protein is CASLPGTSGRVLYNEQFF. CDR3 nucleotides: TGTGCCAGCCTACCTGGGACTAGCGGGAGGGTCCTCTACAATGAGCAGTTCTTC.

This clonotype showed up many times. The chain links TRBV27 to TRBJ2-1; tentatively, D is TRBD2 (6 bases). CDR3 length equals 15 residues. The germline V gene has CDR1 MNHEY and CDR2 SMNVEV (reference sequence). The V and J ends lost 6 bases and 7 bases respectively, with 19 bases between them. This CDR3 is CASSRGEMTKNEQFF. In DNA, the CDR3 is TGTGCCAGCAGCCGCGGGGAGATGACTAAGAATGAGCAGTTCTTC.

A few counts support this clonotype. The chain couples TRBV15 to TRBJ1-4, with a possible D match to TRBD1 (5 bases). Trimming left V 3 bases short and J 8 bases short, with 19 bases between. CDR3 length: 16 amino acids. Germline V gene sequence: CDR1 LNHNV, CDR2 YYDKDF (reference sequence). CDR3 region: CATSSPRGVGQEKLFF. The DNA for the CDR3 is TGTGCCACCAGCAGTCCGCGGGGGGTCGGGCAGGAAAAACTGTTTTTT.